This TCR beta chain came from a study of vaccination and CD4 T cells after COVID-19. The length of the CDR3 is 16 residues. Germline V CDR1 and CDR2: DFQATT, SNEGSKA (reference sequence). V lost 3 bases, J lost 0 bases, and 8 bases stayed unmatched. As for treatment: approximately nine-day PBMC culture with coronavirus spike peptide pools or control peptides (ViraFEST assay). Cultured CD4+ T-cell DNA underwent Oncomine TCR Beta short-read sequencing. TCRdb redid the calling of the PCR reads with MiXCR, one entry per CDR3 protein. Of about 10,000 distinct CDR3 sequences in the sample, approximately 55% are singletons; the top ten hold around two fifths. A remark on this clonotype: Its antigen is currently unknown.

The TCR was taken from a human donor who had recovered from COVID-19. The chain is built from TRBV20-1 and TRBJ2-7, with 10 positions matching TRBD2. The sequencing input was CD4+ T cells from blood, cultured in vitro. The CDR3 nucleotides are TGCAGTGCTAGGCATGAATGGACTAGCGGCTCCTACGAGCAGTACTTC. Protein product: CSARHEWTSGSYEQYF.